This T cell receptor beta chain derives from a study of blood T cell repertoires in COVID-19. Method: immunoSEQ multiplex PCR; TCRdb's copy keeps in-frame clones and lacks some. This sample has 100,000 to 150,000 clones, with about 70% found just once. This CDR3 spans 14 amino acids. V lost 10 bases, J lost 6 bases, and 19 bases lay in between. Germline V gene lookup returns CDR1 MNHEY and CDR2 SVGAGI. This receptor was obtained from a man between 60 and 75 years old with acute or convalescent COVID-19. The V and J genes are TRBV6-5 and TRBJ2-1; perhaps TRBD1 as D (6 bases). What was sequenced was peripheral blood. CDR3 sequence reads: CATTGTILVNEQFF. CDR3 sequence (DNA): TGTGCCACAACCGGGACAATCCTCGTCAATGAGCAGTTCTTC.